Below, 8 T cell receptor beta chains from the same sample are listed, as sequenced in a study of T cell responses to AZD1222 COVID-19 vaccine (dated by TCRdb to the early 2020s). Library method: the immunoSEQ multiplex PCR assay. TCRdb took this table from immuneACCESS and kept in-frame rearrangements with V and J called. Such tables lack part of the clones; where checked against another copy, unresolved V genes explain under half of the gap, and the rest is unexplained. The sample profile shows tens of thousands of clones; about 91% of them were found once. Roughly 5.2% of the sample is in the top ten clones. What the time point label conveys for this sample: baseline before first vaccination. The sample consisted of peripheral blood, taken on day 0 of AZD1222 vaccination. All receptors come from an adult in good health.

DNA of the CDR3: TGTGCCACCAGTGAGACACCGGGACAGGATCTACTAAACTATGGCTACACCTTC. Residues: CATSETPGQDLLNYGYTF. V gene TRBV24-1 combines with J gene TRBJ1-2; TRBD1 agrees at 8 bases. CDR3 length: 18 amino acids. V was clipped by 4 bases and J by 2 bases; unmatched bases: 14. The V gene's germline CDR1 is KGHDR and CDR2 SFDVKD.

As DNA, the CDR3 is TGTGCCAGCAGCGCCTTAAAAGACCGTAATTCACCCCTCCACTTT. This gives the protein CASSALKDRNSPLHF. This chain connects TRBV9 to TRBJ1-6; D uncertain. V was trimmed by 3 bases and J by 6 bases, leaving 13 bases between them. The CDR3 totals 15 residues. Germline V gene lookup returns CDR1 SGDLS and CDR2 YYNGEE.

The chain recombines TRBV5-1 with TRBJ1-1; weak D call: TRBD1 (6 bases). The ends were cut back, 4 bases at V and 5 bases at J, with 9 bases in the middle. This CDR3 contains 12 residues. Germline CDR1 reads SGHRS; CDR2 reads YFSETQ. For the CDR3, the DNA is TGCGCCAGCAGCCTGGACAGAACTGAAGCTTTCTTT. Its protein product is CASSLDRTEAFF.

The chain joins TRBV5-1 to TRBJ2-7, with 9 bases fitting TRBD1. Germline-derived CDR1 and CDR2 are SGHRS and YFSETQ. The CDR3 consists of 13 residues. J was trimmed by 6 bases and V by 3 bases; bases with no gene match: 4. CDR3 residues: CASSWDRASEQYF. CDR3 bases: TGCGCCAGCAGCTGGGACAGGGCAAGCGAGCAGTACTTC.

This chain links TRBV11-3 with TRBJ1-1, with D possibly being TRBD1 (5 bases). V was shortened by 1 base and J by 6 bases, with 9 bases between the two germline ends. Germline V CDR1 and CDR2: SGHNT, YENEEA. The CDR3 has 13 amino acids. Here the CDR3 DNA reads TGTGCCAGCAGCTTAGTCCAGGGCGCTGAAGCTTTCTTT. Its translation is CASSLVQGAEAFF.

The genes are TRBV13 and TRBJ1-6; D is possibly TRBD1 (6 bases). CDR3 length: 15 residues. Germline CDR1 is PRHDT and CDR2 is FYEKMQ (reference sequence). Between the trimmed V and J ends, which lost 6 bases and 6 bases, there was a span of 15 bases. This CDR3 reads CASRPRGSLNSPLHF. CDR3 bases: TGTGCCAGCAGGCCCAGGGGCAGCCTTAATTCACCCCTCCACTTT. The full variable domain, its missing parts supplied by reference TRBV13 and TRBJ1-6, is AAGVIQSPRHLIKEKRETATLKCYPIPRHDTVYWYQQGPGQDPQFLISFYEKMQSDKGSIPDRFSAQQFSDYHSELNMSSLELGDSALYFCASRPRGSLNSPLHFGNGTRLTVT.

V is TRBV2 and J is TRBJ2-7, with 9 bases fitting TRBD1. The CDR3 contains 15 residues. Trimming removed 6 bases from V and 5 bases from J; junction bases left unmatched: 11. Germline CDR1 SNHLY, CDR2 FYNNEI. This CDR3 is CASSPPGTGLHEQYF. CDR3 DNA sequence: TGTGCCAGCAGCCCCCCCGGGACAGGGCTACACGAGCAGTACTTC.

This clone was detected once. This chain links TRBV6-2 or TRBV6-3 with TRBJ2-7, with D perhaps matching TRBD2 (6 bases). The germline CDR1 and CDR2 sequences are MNHEY and SVGEGT. The CDR3 loop spans 15 amino acids. Trimming removed 4 bases at V and 2 bases at J, with 15 bases between. CDR3: CASSSGSVGTYEQYF. As DNA, the CDR3 is TGTGCCAGCAGTTCCGGGAGTGTGGGCACCTACGAGCAGTACTTC.